A selection of T cell receptor beta chains follows, all from one sample in a study of vaccination effects on CD4 cells after COVID-19. Method: immunoSEQ multiplex PCR; TCRdb's copy keeps in-frame clones and lacks some. The sample includes 35,000 to 40,000 clones, around 70% of them seen just once. For these TCRs, the target antigens are not known. The sample in question was CD4+ T cells from PBMCs cultured with HCoV-NL63 spike peptides, obtained before COVID-19 vaccination. These receptors all come from a human donor who had a prior SARS-CoV-2 infection. CDR3s include the opening cysteine and the closing phenylalanine or tryptophan. D genes are given only for firm matches. For some rows the clone size is stated as once, few or many, or as a class when expanded; others skip it.

V gene	D gene	clone size	J gene	CDR3 protein	CDR3 DNA
TRBV9	-	-	TRBJ1-6	CASSGPPWGPSSYNSPLHF	TGTGCCAGCAGCGGGCCCCCTTGGGGGCCGAGCTCCTATAATTCACCCCTCCACTTT
TRBV11-2	-	-	TRBJ1-5	CASSFHQNQPQHF	TGTGCCAGCAGCTTTCACCAAAATCAGCCCCAGCATTTT
TRBV5-5	-	-	TRBJ1-2	CASSRQDDYYGYTF	TGTGCCAGCTCTCGACAGGACGATTACTATGGCTACACCTTC
TRBV5-6	TRBD1	-	TRBJ2-7	CASSFLGRGTGGDEQYF	TGTGCCAGCAGCTTTTTAGGTAGGGGGACAGGGGGCGACGAGCAGTACTTC
TRBV11-1	TRBD2	-	TRBJ2-2	CASGGLAGMNTGELFF	TGTGCCAGCGGCGGACTAGCGGGAATGAACACCGGGGAGCTGTTTTTT
TRBV11-3	-	once	TRBJ1-4	CASSSGAWRFEKLFF	TGTGCCAGCAGCTCCGGGGCCTGGAGATTTGAAAAACTGTTTTTT
TRBV5-4	-	few	TRBJ1-2	CASSKTGNYGYTF	TGTGCCAGCAGCAAGACAGGAAACTATGGCTACACCTTC
TRBV2	TRBD1	-	TRBJ1-1	CASRGRDRGVTEAFF	TGTGCCAGCAGGGGGAGGGACAGGGGTGTCACTGAAGCTTTCTTT
TRBV30	TRBD2	-	TRBJ2-1	CAWSWDGGSYNEQFF	TGTGCCTGGAGTTGGGACGGGGGGTCCTACAATGAGCAGTTCTTC
TRBV7-3	TRBD1	-	TRBJ1-2	CASSLQQGAPGGYTF	TGTGCCAGCAGCTTACAACAGGGGGCACCGGGGGGCTACACCTTC
TRBV9	-	-	TRBJ2-5	CASSVGPILIETQYF	TGTGCCAGCAGCGTAGGCCCCATTTTGATAGAGACCCAGTACTTC
TRBV7-9	-	-	TRBJ1-2	CASSPPQRVYGYTF	TGTGCCAGCAGCCCCCCCCAGAGGGTCTATGGCTACACCTTC
TRBV30	TRBD2	once	TRBJ2-1	CAWRGLAGRGEQFF	TGTGCCTGGAGAGGACTAGCGGGACGAGGTGAGCAGTTCTTC
TRBV9	TRBD2	once	TRBJ2-3	CASSVERGLAGVTSTDTQYF	TGTGCCAGCAGCGTAGAGAGAGGGCTAGCGGGGGTAACGAGCACAGATACGCAGTATTTT
TRBV7-2	TRBD2	-	TRBJ2-2	CASRKRGAGRELFF	TGTGCCAGCAGAAAGCGGGGGGCGGGTCGGGAGCTGTTTTTT
TRBV29-1	TRBD1	-	TRBJ1-1	CSVQGGYTEAFF	TGCAGCGTTCAGGGGGGATACACTGAAGCTTTCTTT
TRBV27	-	-	TRBJ2-3	CASSSRGISTDTQYF	TGTGCCAGCAGTTCCCGCGGAATTAGCACAGATACGCAGTATTTT
TRBV12-5	TRBD1	-	TRBJ1-2	CASGLSRGRPYGYTF	TGTGCTAGTGGTTTGAGTAGGGGGCGTCCCTATGGCTACACCTTC
TRBV30	-	-	TRBJ2-2	CAWNDRRGTGELFF	TGTGCCTGGAACGACCGACGGGGCACCGGGGAGCTGTTTTTT
TRBV5-1	-	-	TRBJ2-7	CASSSGAPSYEQYF	TGCGCCAGCAGCTCCGGCGCGCCCTCCTACGAGCAGTACTTC
TRBV19	-	-	TRBJ2-2	CASSKWGSRVSKNTGELFF	TGTGCCAGTTCCAAATGGGGGAGTAGGGTCTCCAAGAACACCGGGGAGCTGTTTTTT
TRBV7-2	TRBD1	once	TRBJ2-4	CASSGPGTGHDIQYF	TGTGCCAGCAGCGGACCCGGGACAGGGCACGACATTCAGTACTTC
TRBV6-5	-	-	TRBJ1-2	CASSSARTEGYGYTF	TGTGCCAGCAGTTCCGCCCGGACCGAGGGCTATGGCTACACCTTC
TRBV7-3	TRBD2	-	TRBJ2-1	CASSHSGGPYNEQFF	TGTGCCAGCAGCCATAGCGGGGGGCCCTACAATGAGCAGTTCTTC
TRBV6-5	TRBD1	-	TRBJ1-6	CASSDRGLYNSPLHF	TGTGCCAGCAGCGACAGGGGGCTGTATAATTCACCCCTCCACTTT
TRBV11-2	TRBD1	-	TRBJ1-2	CASSLDWQGASGYTF	TGTGCCAGCAGCTTAGATTGGCAGGGGGCCTCTGGCTACACCTTC
TRBV10-3	-	-	TRBJ2-7	CAISGLGSPYEQYF	TGTGCCATCAGTGGGCTGGGATCCCCCTACGAGCAGTACTTC
TRBV6-2/TRBV6-3	-	-	TRBJ2-4	CASSYSDLGRRPLKKYF	TGTGCCAGCAGTTACTCCGACTTAGGACGCCGGCCTCTAAAGAAGTACTTC